The 10 T cell receptor beta chains listed next were all sequenced from one sample in a study of post-analysis software for immune sequencing data. Whole-study results and caveats: When patients were compared with controls, about five TRBV segments were more frequent, TRBV5-6, TRBV5-1 and TRBV20-1 among them.

TCR beta cDNA libraries included unique molecular identifiers. Via MiXCR, TCRdb re-called the PCR reads, giving one row per CDR3 protein. Found here are under 650,000 distinct CDR3 sequences, around 47% of them singletons; the top ten hold approximately 1.7%. Their target antigens are unknown. The sample consisted of blood. The receptors here all came from a girl aged 10-17 years with multiple sclerosis.

This chain uses TRBV3-1 with TRBJ2-7; weak D call: TRBD2 (5 bases). The ends were cut back, 1 base at V and 0 bases at J, with 13 bases in the middle. Germline loops: CDR1 LGHDT, CDR2 YNNKEL (reference sequence). The CDR3 totals 16 residues. CDR3 protein: CASSQVRTPSSYEQYF. The CDR3 DNA follows: TGTGCCAGCAGCCAAGTAAGGACTCCTAGCTCCTACGAGCAGTACTTC.

Only one count was recorded for this clonotype. The rearrangement uses TRBV12-3 or TRBV12-4 and TRBJ2-6; D gene unclear. Trimming removed 4 bases from V and 0 bases from J, with 13 bases in between. This CDR3 has 17 amino acids. As DNA, the CDR3 is TGTGCCAGCAGTTATGGGCTCCTTAGCTCTGGGGCCAACGTCCTGACTTTC. Translated, it gives CASSYGLLSSGANVLTF.

This chain uses TRBV7-2 with TRBJ2-3, with 11 bases that match TRBD2. The CDR3 sequence is 17 residues long. Looked up from germline, CDR1 is SGHTA and CDR2 is FQGNSA. The ends lost 2 bases at V and 2 bases at J; junction bases unmatched: 6. CDR3 DNA sequence: TGTGCCAGCAGCTTATTGACTAGCGGGGCCTTCACAGATACGCAGTATTTT. Translated: CASSLLTSGAFTDTQYF.

This chain uses TRBV5-1 with TRBJ2-5; D unclear. V was trimmed by 2 bases and J by 0 bases, leaving 8 bases between them. Per the germline V gene, CDR1 is SGHRS and CDR2 is YFSETQ. This CDR3 comprises 14 residues. The DNA of the CDR3 is TGCGCCAGCAGCTTTCGACGGGACCAAGAGACCCAGTACTTC. It encodes CASSFRRDQETQYF. The full variable domain, with the rest looked up from reference TRBV5-1 and TRBJ2-5, is KAGVTQTPRYLIKTRGQQVTLSCSPISGHRSVSWYQQTPGQGLQFLFEYFSETQRNKGNFPGRFSGRQFSNSRSEMNVSTLELGDSALYLCASSFRRDQETQYFGPGTRLLVL.

The chain links TRBV5-1 to TRBJ1-2; 9 bases line up with TRBD1. The CDR3 runs to 14 residues. V gave up 4 bases and J gave up 6 bases; unmatched junction bases: 7. The germline V gene encodes CDR1 SGHRS and CDR2 YFSETQ. The CDR3 DNA reads TGCGCCAGCAGCGGGACAGGGTCCATCCATGGCTACACCTTC. This encodes CASSGTGSIHGYTF.

The chain links TRBV5-1 to TRBJ1-2; D uncertain. Looked up from germline, CDR1 is SGHRS and CDR2 is YFSETQ. Trimming left V 2 bases short and J 0 bases short, with 14 bases between. This CDR3 has 16 amino acids. Here the CDR3 reads CASSFVRAGANYGYTF. In DNA form, the CDR3 reads TGCGCCAGCAGCTTCGTAAGGGCAGGAGCTAACTATGGCTACACCTTC.

The V and J genes are TRBV12-3 or TRBV12-4 and TRBJ2-3, with 10 bases lining up with TRBD2. Germline trimming cut 6 bases from V and 2 bases from J; bases unmatched to any gene: 5. The CDR3 is 15 amino acids. CDR3 sequence: CASRQGLADTDTQYF. The DNA of the CDR3 is TGTGCCAGCAGGCAAGGACTAGCGGACACAGATACGCAGTATTTT.

This chain joins TRBV27 and TRBJ2-1, with D uncertain. CDR3 size: 15 residues. V was pared by 1 base and J by 4 bases, with 11 bases between. Germline V gene data show CDR1 as MNHEY and CDR2 as SMNVEV (reference sequence). The chain's CDR3 is CASSLWAGPYNEQFF. The CDR3 nucleotides read TGTGCCAGCAGTTTATGGGCAGGCCCTTACAATGAGCAGTTCTTC.

The chain combines TRBV4-1 with TRBJ1-2; 8 nucleotides match TRBD1. Germline trimming cut 4 bases from V and 2 bases from J; bases unmatched to any gene: 9. This CDR3 region has 16 residues. The germline V gene encodes CDR1 MGHRA and CDR2 YSYEKL. CDR3 sequence: CASSLRTGSGNYGYTF. The DNA for the CDR3 is TGCGCCAGCAGCCTAAGGACAGGGTCCGGGAACTATGGCTACACCTTC.

This clonotype was detected only a few times. This rearrangement joins TRBV12-3 or TRBV12-4 to TRBJ2-7; the D gene is possibly TRBD1 (5 bases). V was trimmed by 6 bases and J by 0 bases, leaving 9 bases between them. The CDR3 length is 13 residues. The CDR3 DNA sequence: TGTGCCAGCAGCGATGACAGCTCCTACGAGCAGTACTTC. Translated, it gives CASSDDSSYEQYF.